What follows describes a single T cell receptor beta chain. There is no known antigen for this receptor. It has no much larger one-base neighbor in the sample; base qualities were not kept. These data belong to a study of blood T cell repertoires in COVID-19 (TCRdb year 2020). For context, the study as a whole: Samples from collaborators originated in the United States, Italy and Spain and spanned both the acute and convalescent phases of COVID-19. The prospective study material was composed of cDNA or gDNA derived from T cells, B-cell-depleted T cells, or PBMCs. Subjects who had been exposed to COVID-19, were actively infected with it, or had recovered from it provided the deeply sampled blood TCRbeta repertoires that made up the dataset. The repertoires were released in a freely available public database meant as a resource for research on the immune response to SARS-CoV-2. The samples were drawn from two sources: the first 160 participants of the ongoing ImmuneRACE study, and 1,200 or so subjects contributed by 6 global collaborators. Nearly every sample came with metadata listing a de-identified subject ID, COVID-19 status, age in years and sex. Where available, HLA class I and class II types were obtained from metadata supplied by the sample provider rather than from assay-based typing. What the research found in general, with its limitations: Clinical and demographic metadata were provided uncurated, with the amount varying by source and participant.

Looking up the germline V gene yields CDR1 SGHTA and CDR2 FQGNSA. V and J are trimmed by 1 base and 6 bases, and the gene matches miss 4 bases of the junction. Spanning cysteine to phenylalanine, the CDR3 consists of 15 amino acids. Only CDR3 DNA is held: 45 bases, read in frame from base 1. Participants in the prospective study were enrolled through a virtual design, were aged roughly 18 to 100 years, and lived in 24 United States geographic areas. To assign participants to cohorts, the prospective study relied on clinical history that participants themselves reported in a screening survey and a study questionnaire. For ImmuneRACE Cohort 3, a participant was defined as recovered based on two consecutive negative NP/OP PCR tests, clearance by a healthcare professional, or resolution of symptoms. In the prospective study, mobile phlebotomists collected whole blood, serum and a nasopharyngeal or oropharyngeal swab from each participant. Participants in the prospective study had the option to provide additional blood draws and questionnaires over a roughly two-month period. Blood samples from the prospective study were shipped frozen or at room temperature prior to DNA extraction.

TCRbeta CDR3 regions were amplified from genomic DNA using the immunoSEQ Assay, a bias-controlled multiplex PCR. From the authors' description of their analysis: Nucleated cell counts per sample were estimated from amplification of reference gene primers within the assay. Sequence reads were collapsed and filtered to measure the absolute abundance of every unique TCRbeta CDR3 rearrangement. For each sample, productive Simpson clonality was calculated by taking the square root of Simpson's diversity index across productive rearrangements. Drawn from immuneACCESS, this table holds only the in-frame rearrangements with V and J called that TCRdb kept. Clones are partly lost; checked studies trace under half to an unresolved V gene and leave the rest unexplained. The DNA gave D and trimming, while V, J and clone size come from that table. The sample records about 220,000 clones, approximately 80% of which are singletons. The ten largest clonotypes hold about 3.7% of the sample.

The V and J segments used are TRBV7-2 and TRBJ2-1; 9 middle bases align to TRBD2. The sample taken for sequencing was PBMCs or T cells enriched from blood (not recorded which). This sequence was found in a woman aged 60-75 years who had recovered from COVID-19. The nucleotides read TGTGCCAGCAGCTTAGTAGGTAGCGGGGGCAATGAGCAGTTCTTC. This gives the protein CASSLVGSGGNEQFF.